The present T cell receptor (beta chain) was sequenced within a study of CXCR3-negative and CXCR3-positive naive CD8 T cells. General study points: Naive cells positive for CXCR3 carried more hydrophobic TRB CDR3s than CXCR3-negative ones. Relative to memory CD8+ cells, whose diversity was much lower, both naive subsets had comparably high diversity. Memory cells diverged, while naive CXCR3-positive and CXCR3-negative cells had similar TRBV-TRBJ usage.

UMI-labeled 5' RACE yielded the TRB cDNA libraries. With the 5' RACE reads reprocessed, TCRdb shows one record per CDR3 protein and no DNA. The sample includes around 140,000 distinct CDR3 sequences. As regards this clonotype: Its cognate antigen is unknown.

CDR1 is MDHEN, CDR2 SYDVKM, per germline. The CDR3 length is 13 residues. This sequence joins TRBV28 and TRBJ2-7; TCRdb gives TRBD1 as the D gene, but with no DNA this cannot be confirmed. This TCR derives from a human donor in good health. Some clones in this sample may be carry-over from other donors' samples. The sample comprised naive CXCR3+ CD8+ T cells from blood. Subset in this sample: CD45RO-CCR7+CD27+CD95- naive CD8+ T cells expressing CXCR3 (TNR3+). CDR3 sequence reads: CASSRQGTYEQYF.